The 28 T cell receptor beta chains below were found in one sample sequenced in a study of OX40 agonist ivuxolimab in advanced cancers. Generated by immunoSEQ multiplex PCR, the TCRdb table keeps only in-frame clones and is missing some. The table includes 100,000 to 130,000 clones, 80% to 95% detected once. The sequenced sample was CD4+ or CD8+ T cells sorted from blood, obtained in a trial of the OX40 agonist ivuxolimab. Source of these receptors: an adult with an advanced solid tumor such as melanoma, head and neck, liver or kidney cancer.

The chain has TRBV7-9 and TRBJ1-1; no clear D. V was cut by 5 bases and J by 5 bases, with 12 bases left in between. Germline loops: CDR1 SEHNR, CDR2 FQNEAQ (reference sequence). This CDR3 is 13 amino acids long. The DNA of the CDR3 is TGTGCCAGCAGCCGTCGAGAAGGGACTGAAGCTTTCTTT. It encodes CASSRREGTEAFF.

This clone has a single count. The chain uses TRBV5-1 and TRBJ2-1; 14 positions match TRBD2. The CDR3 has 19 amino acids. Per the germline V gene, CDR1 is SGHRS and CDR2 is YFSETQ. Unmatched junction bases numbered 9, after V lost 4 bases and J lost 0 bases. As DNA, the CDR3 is TGCGCCAGCAGCCTAGGACTAGCGGGAGGCCCGAGCTCCTACAATGAGCAGTTCTTC. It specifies CASSLGLAGGPSSYNEQFF. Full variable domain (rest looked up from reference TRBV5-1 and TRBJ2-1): KAGVTQTPRYLIKTRGQQVTLSCSPISGHRSVSWYQQTPGQGLQFLFEYFSETQRNKGNFPGRFSGRQFSNSRSEMNVSTLELGDSALYLCASSLGLAGGPSSYNEQFFGPGTRLTVL.

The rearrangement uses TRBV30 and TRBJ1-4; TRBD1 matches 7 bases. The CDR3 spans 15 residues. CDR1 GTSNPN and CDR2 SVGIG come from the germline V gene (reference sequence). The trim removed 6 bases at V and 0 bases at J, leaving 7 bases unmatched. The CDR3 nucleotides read TGTGCCTGCCAACAGGGGCCCGCAACTAATGAAAAACTGTTTTTT. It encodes CACQQGPATNEKLFF.

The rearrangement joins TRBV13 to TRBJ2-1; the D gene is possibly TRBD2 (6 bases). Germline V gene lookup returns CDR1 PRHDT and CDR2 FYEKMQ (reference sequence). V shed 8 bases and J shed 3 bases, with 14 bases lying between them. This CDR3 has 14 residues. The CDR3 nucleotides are TGTGCCAGCGCGGGATCGGGCTTCTACAATGAGCAGTTCTTC. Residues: CASAGSGFYNEQFF.

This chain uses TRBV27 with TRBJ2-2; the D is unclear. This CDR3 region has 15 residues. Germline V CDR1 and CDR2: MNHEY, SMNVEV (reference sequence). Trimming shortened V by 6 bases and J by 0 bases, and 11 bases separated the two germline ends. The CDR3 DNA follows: TGTGCCAGCAGGTCCGGGCTCTCGAACACCGGGGAGCTGTTTTTT. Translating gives CASRSGLSNTGELFF.

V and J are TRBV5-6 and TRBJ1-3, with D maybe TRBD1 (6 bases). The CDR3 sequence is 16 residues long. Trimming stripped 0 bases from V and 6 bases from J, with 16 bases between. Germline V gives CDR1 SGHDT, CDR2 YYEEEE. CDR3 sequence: CASSLELRGRENTIYF. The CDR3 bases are TGTGCCAGCAGCTTGGAATTGCGGGGGCGCGAAAACACCATATATTTT.

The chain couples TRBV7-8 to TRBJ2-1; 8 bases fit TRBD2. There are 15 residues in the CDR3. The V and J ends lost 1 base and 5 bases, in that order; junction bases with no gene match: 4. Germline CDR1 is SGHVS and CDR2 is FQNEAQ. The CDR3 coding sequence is TGTGCCAGCAGCTTAGGGGCGGGAGGCCACAATGAGCAGTTCTTC. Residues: CASSLGAGGHNEQFF.

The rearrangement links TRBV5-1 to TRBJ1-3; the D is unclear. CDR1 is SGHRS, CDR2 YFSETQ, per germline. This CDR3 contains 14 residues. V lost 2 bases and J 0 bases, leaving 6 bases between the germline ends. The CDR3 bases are TGCGCCAGCAGCTTAAGGCCCTCTGGAAACACCATATATTTT. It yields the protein CASSLRPSGNTIYF.

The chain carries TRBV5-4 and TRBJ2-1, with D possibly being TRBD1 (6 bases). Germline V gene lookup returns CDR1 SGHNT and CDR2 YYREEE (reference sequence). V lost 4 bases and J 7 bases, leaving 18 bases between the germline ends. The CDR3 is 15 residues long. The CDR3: CASSHPMTGPNEQFF. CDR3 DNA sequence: TGTGCCAGCAGCCATCCCATGACAGGCCCGAATGAGCAGTTCTTC.

This CDR3 is CAWLRTGLSYEQYF. The CDR3 DNA reads as TGTGCCTGGCTAAGGACAGGCCTCTCCTACGAGCAGTACTTC. V and J are TRBV30 and TRBJ2-7, with 7 bases lining up with TRBD1. J lost 0 bases, V lost 5 bases, and 7 bases had no gene match. Germline CDR1 reads GTSNPN; CDR2 reads SVGIG (reference sequence). This CDR3 contains 14 residues.

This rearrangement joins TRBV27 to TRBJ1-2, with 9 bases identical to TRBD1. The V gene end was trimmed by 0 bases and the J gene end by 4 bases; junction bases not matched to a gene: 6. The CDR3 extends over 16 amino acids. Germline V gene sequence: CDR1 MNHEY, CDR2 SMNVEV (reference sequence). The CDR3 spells CASSLSFTGGFYGYTF. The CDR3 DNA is TGTGCCAGCAGTTTATCGTTTACAGGGGGCTTCTATGGCTACACCTTC.

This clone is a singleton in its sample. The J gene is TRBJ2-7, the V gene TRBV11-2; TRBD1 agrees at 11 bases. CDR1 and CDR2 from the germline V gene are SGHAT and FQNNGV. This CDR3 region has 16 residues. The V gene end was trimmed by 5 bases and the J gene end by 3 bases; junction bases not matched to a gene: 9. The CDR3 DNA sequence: TGTGCCAGCAGCCACTACTCCGGGACAGGGGGCTACGAGCAGTACTTC. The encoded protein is CASSHYSGTGGYEQYF.

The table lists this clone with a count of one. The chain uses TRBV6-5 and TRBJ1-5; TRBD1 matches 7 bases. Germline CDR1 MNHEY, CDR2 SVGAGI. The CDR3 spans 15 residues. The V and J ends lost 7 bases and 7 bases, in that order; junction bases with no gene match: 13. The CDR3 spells CASTPGGASRQPQHF. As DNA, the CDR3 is TGTGCCAGCACTCCAGGGGGGGCCTCCAGACAGCCCCAGCATTTT.

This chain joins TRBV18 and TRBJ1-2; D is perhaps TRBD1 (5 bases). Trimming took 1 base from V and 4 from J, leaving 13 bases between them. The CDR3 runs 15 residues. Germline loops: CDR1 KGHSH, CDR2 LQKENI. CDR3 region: CASSPLGRVLYGYTF. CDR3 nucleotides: TGTGCCAGCTCACCACTCGGCAGGGTGCTCTATGGCTACACCTTC.

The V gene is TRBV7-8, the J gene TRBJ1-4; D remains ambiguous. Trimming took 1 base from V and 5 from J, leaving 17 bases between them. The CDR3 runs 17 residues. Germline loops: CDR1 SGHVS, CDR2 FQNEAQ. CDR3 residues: CASSLGFGGRYNEKLFF. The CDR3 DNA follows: TGTGCCAGCAGCTTAGGGTTCGGTGGCAGGTACAATGAAAAACTGTTTTTT.

In DNA, the CDR3 is TGTGCCAGTAGTCCACTGGGACAGCGGGGGATCTACGAGCAGTACTTC. It translates to CASSPLGQRGIYEQYF. J is TRBJ2-7 and V is TRBV19; maybe TRBD2 (8 bases). CDR3 length: 16 amino acids. CDR1 and CDR2 from the germline V gene are LNHDA and SQIVND (reference sequence). V was clipped by 5 bases and J by 3 bases, with 20 bases between them.

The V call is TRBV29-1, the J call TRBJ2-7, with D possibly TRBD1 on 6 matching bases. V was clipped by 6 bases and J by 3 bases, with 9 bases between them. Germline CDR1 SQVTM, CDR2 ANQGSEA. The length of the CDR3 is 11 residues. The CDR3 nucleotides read TGCAGCGTCCGAGGGGGCTACGAGCAGTACTTC. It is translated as CSVRGGYEQYF.

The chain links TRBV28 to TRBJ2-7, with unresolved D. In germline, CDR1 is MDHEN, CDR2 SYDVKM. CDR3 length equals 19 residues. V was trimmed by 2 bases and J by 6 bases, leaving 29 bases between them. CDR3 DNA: TGTGCCAGCAGTTTAGTTGATATTGAGTGGGCCTTAAGCGTCCGCGAGCAGTACTTC. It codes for CASSLVDIEWALSVREQYF. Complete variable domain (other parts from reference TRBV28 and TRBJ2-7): DVKVTQSSRYLVKRTGEKVFLECVQDMDHENMFWYRQDPGLGLRLIYFSYDVKMKEKGDIPEGYSVSREKKERFSLILESASTNQTSMYLCASSLVDIEWALSVREQYFGPGTRLTVT.

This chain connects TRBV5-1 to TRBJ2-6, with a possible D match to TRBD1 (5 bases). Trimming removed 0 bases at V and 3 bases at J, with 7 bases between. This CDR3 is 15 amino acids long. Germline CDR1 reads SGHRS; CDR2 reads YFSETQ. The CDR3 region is CASSLAGYGANVLTF. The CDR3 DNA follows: TGCGCCAGCAGCTTGGCAGGGTATGGGGCCAACGTCCTGACTTTC. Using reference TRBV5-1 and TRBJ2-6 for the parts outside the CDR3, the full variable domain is KAGVTQTPRYLIKTRGQQVTLSCSPISGHRSVSWYQQTPGQGLQFLFEYFSETQRNKGNFPGRFSGRQFSNSRSEMNVSTLELGDSALYLCASSLAGYGANVLTFGAGSRLTVL.

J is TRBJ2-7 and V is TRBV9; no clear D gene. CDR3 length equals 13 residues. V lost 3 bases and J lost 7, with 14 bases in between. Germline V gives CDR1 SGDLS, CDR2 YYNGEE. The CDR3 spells CASSGQTKGEQYF. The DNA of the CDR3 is TGTGCCAGCAGCGGGCAGACCAAAGGGGAGCAGTACTTC.

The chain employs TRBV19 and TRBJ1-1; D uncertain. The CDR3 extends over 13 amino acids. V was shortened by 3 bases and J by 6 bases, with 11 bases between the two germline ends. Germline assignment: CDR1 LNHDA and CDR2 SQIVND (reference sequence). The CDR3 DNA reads TGTGCCAGTAGTATCCGATCATACTCTGAAGCTTTCTTT. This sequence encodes CASSIRSYSEAFF.

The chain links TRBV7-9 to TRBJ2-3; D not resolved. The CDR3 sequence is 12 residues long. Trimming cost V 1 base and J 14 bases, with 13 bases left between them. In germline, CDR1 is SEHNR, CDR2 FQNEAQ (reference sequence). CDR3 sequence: CASSLDGHRAYF. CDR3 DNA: TGTGCCAGCAGCTTAGATGGCCACCGGGCGTATTTT. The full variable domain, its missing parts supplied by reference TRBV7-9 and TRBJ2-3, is DTGVSQNPRHKITKRGQNVTFRCDPISEHNRLYWYRQTLGQGPEFLTYFQNEAQLEKSRLLSDRFSAERPKGSFSTLEIQRTEQGDSAMYLCASSLDGHRAYFGPGTRLTVL.

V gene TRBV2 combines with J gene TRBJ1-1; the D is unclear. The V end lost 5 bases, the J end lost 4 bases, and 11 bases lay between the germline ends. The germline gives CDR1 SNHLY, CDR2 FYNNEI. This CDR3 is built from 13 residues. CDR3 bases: TGTGCCAGCAGTTTGGGCCAGGTCACTGAAGCTTTCTTT. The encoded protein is CASSLGQVTEAFF. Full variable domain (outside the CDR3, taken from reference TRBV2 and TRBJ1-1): EPEVTQTPSHQVTQMGQEVILRCVPISNHLYFYWYRQILGQKVEFLVSFYNNEISEKSEIFDDQFSVERPDGSNFTLKIRSTKLEDSAMYFCASSLGQVTEAFFGQGTRLTVV.

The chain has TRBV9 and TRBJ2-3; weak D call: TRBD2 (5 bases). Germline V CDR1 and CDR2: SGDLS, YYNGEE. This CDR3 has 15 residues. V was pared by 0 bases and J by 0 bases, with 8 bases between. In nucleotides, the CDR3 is TGTGCCAGCAGCGTAGACGGCGGGAGCACAGATACGCAGTATTTT. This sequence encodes CASSVDGGSTDTQYF.

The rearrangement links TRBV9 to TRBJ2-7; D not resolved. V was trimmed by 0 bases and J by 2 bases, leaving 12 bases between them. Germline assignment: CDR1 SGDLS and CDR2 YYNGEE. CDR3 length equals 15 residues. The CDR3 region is CASSVEAAPTYEQYF. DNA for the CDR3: TGTGCCAGCAGCGTAGAGGCAGCGCCTACCTACGAGCAGTACTTC.

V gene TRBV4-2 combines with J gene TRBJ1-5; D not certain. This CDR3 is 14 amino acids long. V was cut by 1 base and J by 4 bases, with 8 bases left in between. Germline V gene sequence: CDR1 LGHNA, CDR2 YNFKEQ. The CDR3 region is CASSQGQQNQPQHF. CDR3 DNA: TGTGCCAGCAGCCAAGGGCAACAAAATCAGCCCCAGCATTTT.

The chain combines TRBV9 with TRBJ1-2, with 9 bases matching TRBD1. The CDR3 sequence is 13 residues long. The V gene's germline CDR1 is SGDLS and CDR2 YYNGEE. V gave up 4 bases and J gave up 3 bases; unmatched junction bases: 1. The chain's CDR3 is CASSRDRDYGYTF. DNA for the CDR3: TGTGCCAGCAGCCGGGACAGGGACTATGGCTACACCTTC. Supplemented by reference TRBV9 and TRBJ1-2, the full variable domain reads DSGVTQTPKHLITATGQRVTLRCSPRSGDLSVYWYQQSLDQGLQFLIQYYNGEERAKGNILERFSAQQFPDLHSELNLSSLELGDSALYFCASSRDRDYGYTFGSGTRLTVV.

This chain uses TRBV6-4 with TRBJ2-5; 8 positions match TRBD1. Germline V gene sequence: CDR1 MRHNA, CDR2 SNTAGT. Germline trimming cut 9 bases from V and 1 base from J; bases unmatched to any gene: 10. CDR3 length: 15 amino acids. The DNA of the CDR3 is TGTGCCAGACCAGACAGGGGAGACCCCCAAGAGACCCAGTACTTC. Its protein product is CARPDRGDPQETQYF.